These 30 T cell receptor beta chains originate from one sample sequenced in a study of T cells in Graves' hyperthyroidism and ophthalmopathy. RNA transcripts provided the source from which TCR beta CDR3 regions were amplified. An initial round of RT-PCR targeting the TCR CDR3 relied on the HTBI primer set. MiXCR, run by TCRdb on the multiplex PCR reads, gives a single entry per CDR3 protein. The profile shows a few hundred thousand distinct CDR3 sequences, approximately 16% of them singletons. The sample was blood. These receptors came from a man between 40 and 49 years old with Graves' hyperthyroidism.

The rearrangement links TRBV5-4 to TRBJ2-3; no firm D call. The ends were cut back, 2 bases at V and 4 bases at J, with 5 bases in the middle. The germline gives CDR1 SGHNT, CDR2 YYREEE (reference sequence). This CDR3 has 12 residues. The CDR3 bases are TGTGCCAGCAGCTTTCTCCCAGATACGCAGTATTTT. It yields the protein CASSFLPDTQYF.

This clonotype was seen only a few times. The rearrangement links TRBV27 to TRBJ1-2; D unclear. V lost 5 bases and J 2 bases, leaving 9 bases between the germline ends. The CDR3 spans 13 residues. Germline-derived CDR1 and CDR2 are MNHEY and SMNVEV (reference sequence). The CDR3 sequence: CASSRTDNYGYTF. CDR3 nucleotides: TGTGCCAGCAGTCGGACGGACAACTATGGCTACACCTTC.

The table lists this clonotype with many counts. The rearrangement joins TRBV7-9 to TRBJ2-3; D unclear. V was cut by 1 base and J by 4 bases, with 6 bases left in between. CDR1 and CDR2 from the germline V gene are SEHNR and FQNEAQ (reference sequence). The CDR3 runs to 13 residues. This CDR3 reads CASSLVVADTQYF. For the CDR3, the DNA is TGTGCCAGCAGCTTAGTTGTCGCAGATACGCAGTATTTT.

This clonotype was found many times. The CDR3 loop reads CASDETVSYNEQFF. CDR3 DNA sequence: TGTGCCTCGGATGAGACAGTCTCCTACAATGAGCAGTTCTTC. This rearrangement joins TRBV30 to TRBJ2-1; tentative D call: TRBD1 (5 bases). This CDR3 contains 14 residues. The germline V and J ends were trimmed by 7 bases and 0 bases, with 13 bases remaining between them. The germline gives CDR1 GTSNPN, CDR2 SVGIG (reference sequence).

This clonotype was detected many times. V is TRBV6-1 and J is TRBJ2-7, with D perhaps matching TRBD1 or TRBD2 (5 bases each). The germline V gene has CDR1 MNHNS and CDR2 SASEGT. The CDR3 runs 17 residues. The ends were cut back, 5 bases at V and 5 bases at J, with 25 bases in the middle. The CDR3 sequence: CASSRGYGGQGSNEQYF. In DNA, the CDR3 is TGTGCCAGCAGTAGGGGCTATGGGGGTCAAGGAAGTAACGAGCAGTACTTC.

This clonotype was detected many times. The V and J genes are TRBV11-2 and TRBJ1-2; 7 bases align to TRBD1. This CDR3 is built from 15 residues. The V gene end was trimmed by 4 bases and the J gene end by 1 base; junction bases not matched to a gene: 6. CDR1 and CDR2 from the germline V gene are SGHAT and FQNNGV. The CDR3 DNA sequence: TGTGCCAGCAGCTACGGGACAGCATTTAACTATGGCTACACCTTC. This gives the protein CASSYGTAFNYGYTF.

CDR3 in DNA: TGTGCCAGCAGCCAAGGGCCGGGAGCTACACAAGAGACCCAGTACTTC. It codes for CASSQGPGATQETQYF. The rearrangement uses TRBV7-2 and TRBJ2-5, with D maybe TRBD2 (6 bases). V lost 5 bases, J lost 2 bases, and 18 bases lay in between. Germline CDR1 reads SGHTA; CDR2 reads FQGNSA. This CDR3 is 16 amino acids long.

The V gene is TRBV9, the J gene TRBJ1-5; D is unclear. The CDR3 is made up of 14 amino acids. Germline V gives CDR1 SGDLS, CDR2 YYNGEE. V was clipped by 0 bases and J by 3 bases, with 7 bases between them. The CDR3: CASSVGGNNQPQHF. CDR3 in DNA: TGTGCCAGCAGCGTAGGAGGGAACAATCAGCCCCAGCATTTT.

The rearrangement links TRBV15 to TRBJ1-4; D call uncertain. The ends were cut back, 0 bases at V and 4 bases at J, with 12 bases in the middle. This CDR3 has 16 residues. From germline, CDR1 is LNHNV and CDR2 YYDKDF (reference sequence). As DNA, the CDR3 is TGTGCCACCAGCAGAGATCTTGGGATTGGTAATGAAAAACTGTTTTTT. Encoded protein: CATSRDLGIGNEKLFF.

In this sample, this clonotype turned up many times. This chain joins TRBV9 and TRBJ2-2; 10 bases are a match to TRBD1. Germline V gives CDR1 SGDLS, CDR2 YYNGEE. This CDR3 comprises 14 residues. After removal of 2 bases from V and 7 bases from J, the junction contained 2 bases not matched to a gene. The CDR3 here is CASSVGTGDGELFF. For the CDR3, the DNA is TGTGCCAGCAGCGTCGGGACAGGGGACGGGGAGCTGTTTTTT.

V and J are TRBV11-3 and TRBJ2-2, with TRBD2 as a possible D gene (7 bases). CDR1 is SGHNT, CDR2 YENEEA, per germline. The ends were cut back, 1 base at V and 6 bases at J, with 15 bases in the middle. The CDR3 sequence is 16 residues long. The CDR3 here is CASSLGKGGRPGELFF. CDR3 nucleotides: TGTGCCAGCAGCTTAGGCAAGGGGGGGCGCCCCGGGGAGCTGTTTTTT. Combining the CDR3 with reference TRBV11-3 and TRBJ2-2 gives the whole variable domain EAGVVQSPRYKIIEKKQPVAFWCNPISGHNTLYWYLQNLGQGPELLIRYENEEAVDDSQLPKDRFSAERLKGVDSTLKIQPAELGDSAVYLCASSLGKGGRPGELFFGEGSRLTVL.

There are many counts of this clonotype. CDR3 sequence reads: CASSGRLGGPSTDTQYF. The CDR3 nucleotides are TGTGCCAGCAGTGGCCGACTAGGGGGCCCAAGCACAGATACGCAGTATTTT. This rearrangement joins TRBV2 to TRBJ2-3; D might be TRBD1 (7 bases). Trimming took 4 bases from V and 0 from J, leaving 17 bases between them. The CDR3 is made up of 17 amino acids. The germline CDR1 and CDR2 sequences are SNHLY and FYNNEI.

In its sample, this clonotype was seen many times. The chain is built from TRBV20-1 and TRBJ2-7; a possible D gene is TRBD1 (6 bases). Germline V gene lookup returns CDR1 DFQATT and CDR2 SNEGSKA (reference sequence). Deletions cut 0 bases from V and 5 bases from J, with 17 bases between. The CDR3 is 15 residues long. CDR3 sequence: CSAREARQGTHEQYF. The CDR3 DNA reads TGCAGTGCTAGAGAGGCCCGGCAGGGGACCCACGAGCAGTACTTC.

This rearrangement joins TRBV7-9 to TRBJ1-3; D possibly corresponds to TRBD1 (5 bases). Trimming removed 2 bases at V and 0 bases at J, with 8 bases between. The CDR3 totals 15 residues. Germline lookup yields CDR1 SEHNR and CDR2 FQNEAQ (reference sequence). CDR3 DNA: TGTGCCAGCAGCTTACGGGGGAGCTCTGGAAACACCATATATTTT. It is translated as CASSLRGSSGNTIYF. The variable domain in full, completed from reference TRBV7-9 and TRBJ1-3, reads DTGVSQNPRHKITKRGQNVTFRCDPISEHNRLYWYRQTLGQGPEFLTYFQNEAQLEKSRLLSDRFSAERPKGSFSTLEIQRTEQGDSAMYLCASSLRGSSGNTIYFGEGSWLTVV.

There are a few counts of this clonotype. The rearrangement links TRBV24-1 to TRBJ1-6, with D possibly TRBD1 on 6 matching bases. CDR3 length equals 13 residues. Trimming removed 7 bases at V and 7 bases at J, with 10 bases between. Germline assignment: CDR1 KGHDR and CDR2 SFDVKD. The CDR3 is CATSWDTNSPLHF. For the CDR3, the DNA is TGTGCCACCAGCTGGGACACAAATTCACCCCTCCACTTT.

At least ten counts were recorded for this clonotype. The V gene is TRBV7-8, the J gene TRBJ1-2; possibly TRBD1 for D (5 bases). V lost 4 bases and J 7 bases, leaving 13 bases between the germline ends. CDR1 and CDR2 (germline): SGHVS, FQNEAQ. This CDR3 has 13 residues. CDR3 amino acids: CASSYGHRGGYTF. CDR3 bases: TGTGCCAGCAGCTACGGACACCGGGGTGGCTACACCTTC.

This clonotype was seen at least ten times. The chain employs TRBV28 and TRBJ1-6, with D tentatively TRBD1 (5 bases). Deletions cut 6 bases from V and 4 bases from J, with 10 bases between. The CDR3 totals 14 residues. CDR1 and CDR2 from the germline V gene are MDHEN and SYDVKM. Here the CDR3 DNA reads TGTGCCAGCAGGCGGGGCAGATATAATTCACCCCTCCACTTT. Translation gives CASRRGRYNSPLHF.

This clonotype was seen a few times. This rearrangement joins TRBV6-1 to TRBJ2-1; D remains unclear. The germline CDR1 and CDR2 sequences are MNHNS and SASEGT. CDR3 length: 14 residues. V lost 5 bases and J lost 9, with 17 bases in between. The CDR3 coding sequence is TGTGCCAGCAGTCGCTCCCCAGAGAGAGGTGAGCAGTTCTTC. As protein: CASSRSPERGEQFF.

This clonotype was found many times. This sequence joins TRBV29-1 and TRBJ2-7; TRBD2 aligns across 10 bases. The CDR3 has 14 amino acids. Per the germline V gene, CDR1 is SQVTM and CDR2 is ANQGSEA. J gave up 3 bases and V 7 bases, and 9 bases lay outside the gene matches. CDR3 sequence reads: CSAVLSGGNYEQYF. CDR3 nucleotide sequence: TGCAGCGCCGTACTTAGCGGGGGGAACTACGAGCAGTACTTC.

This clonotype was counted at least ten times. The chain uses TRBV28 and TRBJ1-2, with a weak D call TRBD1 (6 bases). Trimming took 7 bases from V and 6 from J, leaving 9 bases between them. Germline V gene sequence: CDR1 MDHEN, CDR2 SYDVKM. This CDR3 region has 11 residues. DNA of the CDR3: TGTGCCAGCACCTACAGGGATGGCTACACCTTC. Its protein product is CASTYRDGYTF.

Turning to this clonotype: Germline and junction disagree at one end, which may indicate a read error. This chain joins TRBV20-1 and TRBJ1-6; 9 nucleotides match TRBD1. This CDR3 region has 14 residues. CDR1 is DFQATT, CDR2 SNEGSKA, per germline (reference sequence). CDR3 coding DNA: TGCAGTGCTAGGGGTGCCGGGACAGGGTACGCGGGGGACTTT. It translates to CSARGAGTGYAGDF.

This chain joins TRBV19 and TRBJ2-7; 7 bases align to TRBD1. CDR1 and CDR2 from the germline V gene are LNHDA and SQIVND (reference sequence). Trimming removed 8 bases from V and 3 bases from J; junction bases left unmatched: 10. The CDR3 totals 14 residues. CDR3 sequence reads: CASSVGGRIYEQYF. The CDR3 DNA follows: TGTGCCAGTTCAGTAGGGGGCCGCATCTACGAGCAGTACTTC.

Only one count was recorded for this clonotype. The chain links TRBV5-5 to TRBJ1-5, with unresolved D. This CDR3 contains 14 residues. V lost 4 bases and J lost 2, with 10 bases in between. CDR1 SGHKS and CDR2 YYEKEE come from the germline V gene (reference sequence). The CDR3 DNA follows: TGTGCCAGCAGCGGAGAGGGCGGCAATCAGCCCCAGCATTTT. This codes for CASSGEGGNQPQHF.

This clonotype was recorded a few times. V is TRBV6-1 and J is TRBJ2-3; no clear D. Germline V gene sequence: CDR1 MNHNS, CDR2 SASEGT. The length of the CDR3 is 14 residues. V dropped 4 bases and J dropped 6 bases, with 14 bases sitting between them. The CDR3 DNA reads TGTGCCAGCAGTGCTGCCCCGGAGTCGGATACGCAGTATTTT. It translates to CASSAAPESDTQYF.

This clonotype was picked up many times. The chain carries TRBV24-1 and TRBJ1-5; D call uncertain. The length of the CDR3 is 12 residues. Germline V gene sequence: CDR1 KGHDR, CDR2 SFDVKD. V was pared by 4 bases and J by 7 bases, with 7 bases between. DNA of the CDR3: TGTGCCACCAGTGACACCGGGCAGCCCCAGCATTTT. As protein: CATSDTGQPQHF.

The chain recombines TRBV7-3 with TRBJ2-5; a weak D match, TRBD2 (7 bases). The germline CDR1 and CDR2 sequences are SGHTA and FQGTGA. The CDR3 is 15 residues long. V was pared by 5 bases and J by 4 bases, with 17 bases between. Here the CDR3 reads CASSRKGGASETQYF. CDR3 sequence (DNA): TGTGCCAGCAGCCGAAAGGGGGGGGCCTCAGAGACCCAGTACTTC.

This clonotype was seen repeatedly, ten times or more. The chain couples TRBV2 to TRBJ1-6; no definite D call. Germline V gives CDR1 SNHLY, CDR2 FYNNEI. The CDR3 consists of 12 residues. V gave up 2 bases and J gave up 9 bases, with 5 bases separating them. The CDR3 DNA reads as TGTGCCAGCAGTGAATGGGTTTCACCCCTCCACTTT. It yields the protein CASSEWVSPLHF.

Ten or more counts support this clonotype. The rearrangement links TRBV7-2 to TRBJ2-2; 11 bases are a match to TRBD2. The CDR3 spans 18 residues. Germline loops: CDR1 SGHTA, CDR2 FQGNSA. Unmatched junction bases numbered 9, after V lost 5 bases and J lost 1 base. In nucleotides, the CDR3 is TGTGCCAGCAGCCAGGGACTAGCGGTAACCAAGAACACCGGGGAGCTGTTTTTT. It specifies CASSQGLAVTKNTGELFF.

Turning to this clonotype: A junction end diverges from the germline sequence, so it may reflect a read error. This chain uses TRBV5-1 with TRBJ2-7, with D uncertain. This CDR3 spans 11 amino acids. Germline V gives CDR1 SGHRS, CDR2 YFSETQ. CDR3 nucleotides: TGCGGCAGCAGCTCAGACTACGAGCAGTACTTC. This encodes CGSSSDYEQYF.

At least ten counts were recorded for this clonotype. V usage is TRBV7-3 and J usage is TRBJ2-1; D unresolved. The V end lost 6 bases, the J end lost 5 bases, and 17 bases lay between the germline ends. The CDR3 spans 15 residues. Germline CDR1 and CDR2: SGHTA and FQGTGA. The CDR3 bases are TGTGCCAGCAGTTTTTCTCGTGGTGGCAACAATGAGCAGTTCTTC. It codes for CASSFSRGGNNEQFF.